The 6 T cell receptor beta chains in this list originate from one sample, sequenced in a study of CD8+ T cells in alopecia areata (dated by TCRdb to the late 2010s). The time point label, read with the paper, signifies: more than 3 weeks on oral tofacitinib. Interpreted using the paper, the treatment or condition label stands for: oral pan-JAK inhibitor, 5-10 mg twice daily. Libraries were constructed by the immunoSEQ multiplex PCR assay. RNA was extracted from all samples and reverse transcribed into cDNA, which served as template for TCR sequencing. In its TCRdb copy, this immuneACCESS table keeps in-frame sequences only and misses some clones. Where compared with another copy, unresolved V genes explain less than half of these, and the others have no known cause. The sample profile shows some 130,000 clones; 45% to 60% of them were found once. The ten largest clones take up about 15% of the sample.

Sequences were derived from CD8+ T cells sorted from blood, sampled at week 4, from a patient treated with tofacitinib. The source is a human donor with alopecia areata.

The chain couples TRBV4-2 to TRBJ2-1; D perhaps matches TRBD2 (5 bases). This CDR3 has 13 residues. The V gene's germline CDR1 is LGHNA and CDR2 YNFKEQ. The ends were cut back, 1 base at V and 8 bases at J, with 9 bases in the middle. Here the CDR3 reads CASSQARGYEQFF. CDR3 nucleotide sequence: TGTGCCAGCAGCCAAGCCCGGGGTTATGAGCAGTTCTTC.

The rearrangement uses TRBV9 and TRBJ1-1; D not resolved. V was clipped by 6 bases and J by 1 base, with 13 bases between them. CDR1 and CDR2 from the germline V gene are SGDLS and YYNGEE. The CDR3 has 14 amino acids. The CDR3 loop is CASKAGDWNTEAFF. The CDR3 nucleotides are TGTGCCAGCAAGGCGGGTGATTGGAACACTGAAGCTTTCTTT.

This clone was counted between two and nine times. Here the CDR3 DNA reads TGCGCCAGCAGTGATCCGGGACAGGGTTCCCCAATCTATGGCTACACCTTC. Translation: CASSDPGQGSPIYGYTF. This chain connects TRBV10-2 to TRBJ1-2, with 9 nucleotides matching TRBD1. The V and J ends lost 3 bases and 4 bases, in that order; junction bases with no gene match: 12. CDR3 size: 17 residues. CDR1 is WSHSY and CDR2 is SAAADI in the germline V gene.

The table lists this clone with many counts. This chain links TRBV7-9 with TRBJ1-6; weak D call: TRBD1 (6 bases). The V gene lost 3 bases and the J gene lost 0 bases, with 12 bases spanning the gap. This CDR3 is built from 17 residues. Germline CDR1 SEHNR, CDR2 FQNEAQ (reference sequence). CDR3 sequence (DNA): TGTGCCAGCAGCTTGTCAGGGGAGAGCTCCTATAATTCACCCCTCCACTTT. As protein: CASSLSGESSYNSPLHF.

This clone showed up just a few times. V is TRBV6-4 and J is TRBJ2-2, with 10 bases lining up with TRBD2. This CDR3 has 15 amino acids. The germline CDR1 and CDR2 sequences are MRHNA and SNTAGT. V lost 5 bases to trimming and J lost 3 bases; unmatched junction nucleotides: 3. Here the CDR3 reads CASSYGTSDTGELFF. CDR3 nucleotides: TGTGCCAGCAGTTACGGGACTAGCGACACCGGGGAGCTGTTTTTT.

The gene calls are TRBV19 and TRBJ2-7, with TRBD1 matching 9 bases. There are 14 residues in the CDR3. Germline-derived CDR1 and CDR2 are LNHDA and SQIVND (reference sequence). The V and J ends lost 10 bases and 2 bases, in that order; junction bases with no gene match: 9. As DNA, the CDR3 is TGTGCCACCACCCTGGGACAGGGAGCCTACGAGCAGTACTTC. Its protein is CATTLGQGAYEQYF.